The sequence of this TCR beta chain was determined in a study of blood T cells in healthy people across ages. Study conclusions and caveats: There was no known CMV status for donors, so expanded clonotype changes were possibly confounded.

Through a sample-barcoded 5' primer and a J-beta primer mix, a second PCR was run for about 6 to 12 cycles. TCRdb re-derived calls from the 5' RACE reads in MiXCR, one entry per CDR3 protein. The sample shows about 800,000 distinct CDR3 sequences, 58% of them seen only once. In terms of origin and age, donors were healthy Caucasian individuals from Russia aged roughly 6 to 100. About this clonotype: Antigen unknown.

The CDR3 extends over 15 amino acids. The junction had 10 bases not matched to a gene; V was cut back by 6 bases and J by 5 bases. The TCR comes from a man aged 25 to 45 in good health. V is TRBV12-3 or TRBV12-4 and J is TRBJ2-5, with 9 nucleotides matching TRBD1. Material: blood. The CDR3 sequence: CASRAGQGTVETQYF. As DNA, the CDR3 is TGTGCCAGCAGAGCAGGACAGGGGACGGTTGAGACCCAGTACTTC.